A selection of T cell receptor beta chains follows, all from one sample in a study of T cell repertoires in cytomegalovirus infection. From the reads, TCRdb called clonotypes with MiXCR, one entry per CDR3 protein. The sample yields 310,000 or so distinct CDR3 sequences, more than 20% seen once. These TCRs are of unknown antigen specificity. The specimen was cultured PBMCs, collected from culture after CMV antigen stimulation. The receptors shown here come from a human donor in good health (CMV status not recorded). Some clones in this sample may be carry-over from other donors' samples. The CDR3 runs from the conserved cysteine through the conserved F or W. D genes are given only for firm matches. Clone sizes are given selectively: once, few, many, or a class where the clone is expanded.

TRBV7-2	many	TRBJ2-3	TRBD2	TGTGCCAGCAGCCTTACTAGCGGGAGGGCCACAGATACGCAGTATTTT	CASSLTSGRATDTQYF
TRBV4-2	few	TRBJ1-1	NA	TGTGCCAGCAGCCAAGTGTCCCAATTGAACACTGAAGCTTTCTTT	CASSQVSQLNTEAFF
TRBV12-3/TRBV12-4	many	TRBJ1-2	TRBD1	TGTGCCAGTGCTCTGACAGGGGACCACTATGGCTACACCTTC	CASALTGDHYGYTF
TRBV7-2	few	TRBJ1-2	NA	TGTGCCAGCAGCTTAGGGGCAAACAGGCGATCAGCCTATGGCTACACCTTC	CASSLGANRRSAYGYTF
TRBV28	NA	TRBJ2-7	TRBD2	TGTGCCAGCATCGGCGGGGGGCTCCCCTACGAGCAGTACTTC	CASIGGGLPYEQYF
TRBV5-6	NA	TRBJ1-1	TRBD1	TGTGCCAGCAGTCTGGTCGGGGACAGGGCGTTCTCTTTACGTGATGGTACTGAAGCTTTCTTT	CASSLVGDRAFSLRDGTEAFF
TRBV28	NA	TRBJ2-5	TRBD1	TGTGCCAGCAGTCTCTGGGACAGCCAAGAGACCCAGTACTTC	CASSLWDSQETQYF
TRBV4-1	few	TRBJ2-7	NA	TGCGCCAGCAGCCAATATGGACAGAACTCCTACGAGCAGTACTTC	CASSQYGQNSYEQYF
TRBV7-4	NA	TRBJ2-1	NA	TGTGCCAGCAGCTCATCCCCGGGGACCAATGAGCAGTTCTTC	CASSSSPGTNEQFF
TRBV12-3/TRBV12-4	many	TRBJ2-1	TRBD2	TGTGCCAGCAGTGCCGGGACTAGCGCTTACAATGAGCAGTTCTTC	CASSAGTSAYNEQFF
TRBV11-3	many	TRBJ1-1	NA	TGTGCCAGCAGCTTAGGTTTGGGGATGAACACTGAAGCTTTCTTT	CASSLGLGMNTEAFF
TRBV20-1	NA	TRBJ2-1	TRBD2	TGCAGTGCTAGGGGAGGAATTGGGACTAGCGGGATATCACACAATGAGCAGTTCTTC	CSARGGIGTSGISHNEQFF
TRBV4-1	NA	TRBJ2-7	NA	TGCGCCAGCAGCCAAGACTTTGGCTTGTCCAGGGTTTACGAGGAGCAGTACTTC	CASSQDFGLSRVYEEQYF
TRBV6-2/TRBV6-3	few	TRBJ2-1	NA	TGTGCCAGCAGCCATTATAGGGGCAATGAGCAGTTCTTC	CASSHYRGNEQFF
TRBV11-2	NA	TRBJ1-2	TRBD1	TGTGCCAGCAGCCTGACAGGGGCAAGTGGCTACACCTTC	CASSLTGASGYTF
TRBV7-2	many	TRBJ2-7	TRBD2	TGTGCCAGCAGCTTTACTGTTTTGTCGGGACTAGCGGGAGGCCCTCCTAGCGAGCAGTACTTC	CASSFTVLSGLAGGPPSEQYF
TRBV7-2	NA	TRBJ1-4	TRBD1	TGTGCCAGCAGCCGCGGACAGGGTGGAGAAAAACTGTTTTTT	CASSRGQGGEKLFF
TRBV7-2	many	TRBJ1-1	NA	TGTGCCAGCGGCATGAACACTGAAGCTTTCTTT	CASGMNTEAFF
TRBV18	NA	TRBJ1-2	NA	TGTGCCAGCTCACCCTACAATTTCGGACGGAGCTATGGCTACACCTTC	CASSPYNFGRSYGYTF
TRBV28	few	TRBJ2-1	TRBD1	TGTGCCAGCAGTTCCCGAGGACAGGGATACAATGAGCAGTTCTTC	CASSSRGQGYNEQFF
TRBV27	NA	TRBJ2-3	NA	TGTGCCAGCAGTTCCCGGACGGTAGATACGCAGTATTTT	CASSSRTVDTQYF
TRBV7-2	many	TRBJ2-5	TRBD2	TGTGCCAGCAGTCTCCGGGGGACTAGCGGTCAAGAGACCCAGTACTTC	CASSLRGTSGQETQYF